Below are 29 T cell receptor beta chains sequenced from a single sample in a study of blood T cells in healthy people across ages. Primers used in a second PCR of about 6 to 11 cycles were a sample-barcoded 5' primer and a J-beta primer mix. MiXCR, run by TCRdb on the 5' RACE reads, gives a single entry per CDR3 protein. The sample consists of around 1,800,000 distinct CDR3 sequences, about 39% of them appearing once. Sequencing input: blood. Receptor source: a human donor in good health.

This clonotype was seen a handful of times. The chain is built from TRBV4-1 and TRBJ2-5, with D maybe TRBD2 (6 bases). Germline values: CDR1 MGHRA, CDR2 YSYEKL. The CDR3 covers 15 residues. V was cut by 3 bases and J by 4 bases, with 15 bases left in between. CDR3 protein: CASSQGGLRLETQYF. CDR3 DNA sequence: TGCGCCAGCAGCCAGGGGGGACTTCGATTAGAGACCCAGTACTTC.

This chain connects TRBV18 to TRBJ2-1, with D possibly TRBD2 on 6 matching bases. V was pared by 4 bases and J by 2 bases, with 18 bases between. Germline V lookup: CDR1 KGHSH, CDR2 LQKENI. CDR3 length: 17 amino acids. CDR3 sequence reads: CASSRLGLGLPYNEQFF. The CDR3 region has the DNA TGTGCCAGCTCACGATTGGGGTTGGGACTGCCCTACAATGAGCAGTTCTTC.

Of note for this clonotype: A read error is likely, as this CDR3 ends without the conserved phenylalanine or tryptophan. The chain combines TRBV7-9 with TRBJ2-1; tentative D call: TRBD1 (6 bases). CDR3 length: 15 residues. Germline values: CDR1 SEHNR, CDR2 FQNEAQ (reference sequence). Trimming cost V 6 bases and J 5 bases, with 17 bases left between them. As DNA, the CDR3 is TGTGCCAGCAGACCACGCAGGGACATAAACAATGAGCAGTTCGTC. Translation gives CASRPRRDINNEQFV.

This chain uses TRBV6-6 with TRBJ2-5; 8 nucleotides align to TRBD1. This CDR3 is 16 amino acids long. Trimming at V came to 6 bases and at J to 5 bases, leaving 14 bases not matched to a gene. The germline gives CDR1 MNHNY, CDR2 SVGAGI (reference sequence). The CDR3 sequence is CASSLQPQGAGETQYF. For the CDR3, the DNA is TGTGCCAGCAGCCTCCAGCCCCAGGGGGCAGGGGAGACCCAGTACTTC.

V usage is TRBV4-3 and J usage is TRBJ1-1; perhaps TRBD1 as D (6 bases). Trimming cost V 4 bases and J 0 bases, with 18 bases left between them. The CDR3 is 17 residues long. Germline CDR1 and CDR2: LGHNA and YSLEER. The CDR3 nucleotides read TGCGCCAGCAGCCCAGGGATCAGGACAGAAGTGAACACTGAAGCTTTCTTT. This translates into CASSPGIRTEVNTEAFF.

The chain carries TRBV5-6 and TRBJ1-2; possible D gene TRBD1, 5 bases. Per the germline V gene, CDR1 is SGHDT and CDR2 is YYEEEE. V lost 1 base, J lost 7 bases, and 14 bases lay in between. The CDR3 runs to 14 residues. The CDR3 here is CASSLYMGHGGYTF. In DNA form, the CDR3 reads TGTGCCAGCAGCTTGTATATGGGGCATGGTGGCTACACCTTC.

DNA for the CDR3: TGTGCCAGCAGCTTAGCGCTGGGGAGAGCTGAAGCTTTCTTT. Translated: CASSLALGRAEAFF. The gene calls are TRBV7-9 and TRBJ1-1; no clear D. The CDR3 loop spans 14 amino acids. The V end lost 0 bases, the J end lost 6 bases, and 11 bases lay between the germline ends. Germline loops: CDR1 SEHNR, CDR2 FQNEAQ (reference sequence). Combining the CDR3 with reference TRBV7-9 and TRBJ1-1 gives the whole variable domain DTGVSQNPRHKITKRGQNVTFRCDPISEHNRLYWYRQTLGQGPEFLTYFQNEAQLEKSRLLSDRFSAERPKGSFSTLEIQRTEQGDSAMYLCASSLALGRAEAFFGQGTRLTVV.

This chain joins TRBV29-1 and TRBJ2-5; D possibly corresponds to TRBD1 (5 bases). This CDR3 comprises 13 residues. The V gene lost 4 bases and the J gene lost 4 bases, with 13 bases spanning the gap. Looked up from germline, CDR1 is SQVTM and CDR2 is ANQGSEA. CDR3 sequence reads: CSVGGRVAETQYF. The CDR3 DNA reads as TGCAGCGTTGGGGGCAGGGTTGCAGAGACCCAGTACTTC.

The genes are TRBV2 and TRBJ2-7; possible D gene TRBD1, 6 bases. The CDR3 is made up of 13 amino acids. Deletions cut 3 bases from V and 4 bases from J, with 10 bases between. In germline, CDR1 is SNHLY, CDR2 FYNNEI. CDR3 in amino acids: CASSDGTLYEQYF. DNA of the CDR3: TGTGCCAGCAGTGACGGGACATTATACGAGCAGTACTTC.

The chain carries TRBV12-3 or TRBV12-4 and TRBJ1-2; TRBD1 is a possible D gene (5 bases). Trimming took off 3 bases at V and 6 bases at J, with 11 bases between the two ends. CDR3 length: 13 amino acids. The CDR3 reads CASSFLRGDGYTF. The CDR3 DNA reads TGTGCCAGCAGTTTTCTTAGGGGCGATGGCTACACCTTC.

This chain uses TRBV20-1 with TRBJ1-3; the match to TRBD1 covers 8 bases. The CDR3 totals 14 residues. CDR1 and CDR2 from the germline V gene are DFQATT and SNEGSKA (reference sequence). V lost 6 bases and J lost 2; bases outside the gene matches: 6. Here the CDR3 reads CSANDRGTGNTIYF. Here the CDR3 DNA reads TGCAGTGCGAATGACAGGGGAACTGGAAACACCATATATTTT.

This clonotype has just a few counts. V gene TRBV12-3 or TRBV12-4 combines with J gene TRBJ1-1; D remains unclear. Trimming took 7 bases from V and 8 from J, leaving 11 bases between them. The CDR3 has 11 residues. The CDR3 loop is CASTLEDEAFF. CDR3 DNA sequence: TGTGCCAGCACCCTCGAGGACGAAGCTTTCTTT.

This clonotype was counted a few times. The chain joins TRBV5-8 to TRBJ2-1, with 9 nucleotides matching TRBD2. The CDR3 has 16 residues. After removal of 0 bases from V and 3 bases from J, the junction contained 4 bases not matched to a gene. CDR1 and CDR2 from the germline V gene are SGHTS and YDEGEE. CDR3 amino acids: CASSLEGTSFYNEQFF. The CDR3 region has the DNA TGTGCCAGCAGCTTGGAGGGGACTAGCTTCTACAATGAGCAGTTCTTC. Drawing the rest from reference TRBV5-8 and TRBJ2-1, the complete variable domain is EAGVTQSPTHLIKTRGQQATLRCSPISGHTSVYWYQQALGLGLQFLLWYDEGEERNRGNFPPRFSGRQFPNYSSELNVNALELEDSALYLCASSLEGTSFYNEQFFGPGTRLTVL.

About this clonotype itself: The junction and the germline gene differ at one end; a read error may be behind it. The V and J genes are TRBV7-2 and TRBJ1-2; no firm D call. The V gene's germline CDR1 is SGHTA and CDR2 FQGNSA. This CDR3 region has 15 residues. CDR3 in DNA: TGTGCCACCAGCCAAGGCACTAAAGCTAACTATGGCTACACCTTC. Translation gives CATSQGTKANYGYTF.

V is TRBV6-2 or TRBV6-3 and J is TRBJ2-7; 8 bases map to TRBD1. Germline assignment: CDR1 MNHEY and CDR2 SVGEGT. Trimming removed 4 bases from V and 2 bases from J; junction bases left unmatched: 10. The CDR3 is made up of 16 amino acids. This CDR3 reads CASSSPGQESPYEQYF. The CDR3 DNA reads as TGTGCCAGCAGTTCCCCGGGACAGGAAAGCCCCTACGAGCAGTACTTC.

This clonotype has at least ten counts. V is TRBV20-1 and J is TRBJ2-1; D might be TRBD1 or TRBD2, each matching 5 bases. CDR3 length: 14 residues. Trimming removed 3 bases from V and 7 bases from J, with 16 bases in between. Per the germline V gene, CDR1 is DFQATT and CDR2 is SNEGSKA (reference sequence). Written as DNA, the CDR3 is TGCAGTGCTAGCTGGGGGATAGACATGAATGAGCAGTTCTTC. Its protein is CSASWGIDMNEQFF.

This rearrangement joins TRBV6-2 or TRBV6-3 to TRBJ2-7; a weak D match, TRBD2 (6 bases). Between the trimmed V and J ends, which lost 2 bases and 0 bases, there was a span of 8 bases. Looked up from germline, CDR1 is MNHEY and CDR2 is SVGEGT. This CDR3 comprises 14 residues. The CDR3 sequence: CASSYGGISYEQYF. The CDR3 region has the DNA TGTGCCAGCAGTTACGGCGGGATCTCCTACGAGCAGTACTTC.

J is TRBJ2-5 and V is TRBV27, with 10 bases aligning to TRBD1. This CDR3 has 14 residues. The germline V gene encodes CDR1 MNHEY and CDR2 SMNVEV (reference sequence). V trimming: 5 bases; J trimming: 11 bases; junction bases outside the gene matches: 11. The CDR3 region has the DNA TGTGCCAGCAGTCACCGGGACAGGGGCCGGGAGCAGTACTTC. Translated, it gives CASSHRDRGREQYF.

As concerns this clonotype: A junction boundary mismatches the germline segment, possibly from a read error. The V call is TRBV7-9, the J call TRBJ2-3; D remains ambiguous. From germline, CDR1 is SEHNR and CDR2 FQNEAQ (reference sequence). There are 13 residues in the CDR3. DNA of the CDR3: TGTGCCAGCAGCCCGACACACACAGCTACGCAGTATTTT. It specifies CASSPTHTATQYF.

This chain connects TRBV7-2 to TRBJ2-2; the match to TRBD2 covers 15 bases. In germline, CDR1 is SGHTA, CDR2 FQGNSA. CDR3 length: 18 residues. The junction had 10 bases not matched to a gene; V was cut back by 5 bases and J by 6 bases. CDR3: CASSPRTSGGASAGELFF. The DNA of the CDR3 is TGTGCCAGCAGCCCTAGGACTAGCGGGGGGGCCTCCGCCGGGGAGCTGTTTTTT.

Here the CDR3 DNA reads TGTGCCAGCAGTGGACTAGCTTTGGCAGATACGCAGTATTTT. This encodes CASSGLALADTQYF. V usage is TRBV3-1 and J usage is TRBJ2-3, with TRBD2 matching over 8 bases. CDR1 is LGHDT, CDR2 YNNKEL, per germline (reference sequence). The junction had 6 bases not matched to a gene; V was cut back by 6 bases and J by 4 bases. The CDR3 runs to 14 residues.

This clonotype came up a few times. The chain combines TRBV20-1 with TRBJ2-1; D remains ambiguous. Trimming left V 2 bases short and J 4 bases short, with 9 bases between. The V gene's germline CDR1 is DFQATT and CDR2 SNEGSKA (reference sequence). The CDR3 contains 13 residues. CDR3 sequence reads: CSARYYEYNEQFF. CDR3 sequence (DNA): TGCAGTGCTAGATACTACGAGTACAATGAGCAGTTCTTC.

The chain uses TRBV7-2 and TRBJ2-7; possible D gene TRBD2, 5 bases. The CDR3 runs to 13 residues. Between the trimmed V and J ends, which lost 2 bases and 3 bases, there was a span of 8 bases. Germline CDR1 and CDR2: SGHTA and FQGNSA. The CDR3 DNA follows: TGTGCCAGCAGCTTAAACGGGAACTACGAGCAGTACTTC. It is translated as CASSLNGNYEQYF.

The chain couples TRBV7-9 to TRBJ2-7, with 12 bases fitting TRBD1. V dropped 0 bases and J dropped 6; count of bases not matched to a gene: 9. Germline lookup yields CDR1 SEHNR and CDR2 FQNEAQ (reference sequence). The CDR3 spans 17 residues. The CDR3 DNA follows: TGTGCCAGCAGCTTAGCCCTGGGACAGGGGGCGGGGAGCGAGCAGTACTTC. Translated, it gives CASSLALGQGAGSEQYF.

CDR3 amino acids: CASSREKLASVAFF. CDR3 sequence (DNA): TGCGCCAGCAGCAGGGAGAAGTTGGCATCGGTAGCTTTCTTT. This chain joins TRBV5-1 and TRBJ1-1, with D unclear. The CDR3 is 14 amino acids. V lost 4 bases and J 10 bases, leaving 20 bases between the germline ends. Germline assignment: CDR1 SGHRS and CDR2 YFSETQ. Variable domain in full (rest from reference TRBV5-1 and TRBJ1-1): KAGVTQTPRYLIKTRGQQVTLSCSPISGHRSVSWYQQTPGQGLQFLFEYFSETQRNKGNFPGRFSGRQFSNSRSEMNVSTLELGDSALYLCASSREKLASVAFFGQGTRLTVV.

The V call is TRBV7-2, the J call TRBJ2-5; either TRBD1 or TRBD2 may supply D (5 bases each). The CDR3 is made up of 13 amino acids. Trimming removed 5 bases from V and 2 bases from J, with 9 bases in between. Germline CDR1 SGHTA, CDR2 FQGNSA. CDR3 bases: TGTGCCAGCAGCGGGGACCAGCAAGAGACCCAGTACTTC. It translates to CASSGDQQETQYF. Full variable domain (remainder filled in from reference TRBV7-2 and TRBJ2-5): GAGVSQSPSNKVTEKGKDVELRCDPISGHTALYWYRQSLGQGLEFLIYFQGNSAPDKSGLPSDRFSAERTGGSVSTLTIQRTQQEDSAVYLCASSGDQQETQYFGPGTRLLVL.

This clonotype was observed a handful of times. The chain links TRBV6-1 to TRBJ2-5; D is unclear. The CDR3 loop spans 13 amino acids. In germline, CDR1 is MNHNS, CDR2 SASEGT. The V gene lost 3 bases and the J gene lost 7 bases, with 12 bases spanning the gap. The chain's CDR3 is CASSDNRPGTQYF. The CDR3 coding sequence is TGTGCCAGCAGTGACAACCGCCCCGGGACCCAGTACTTC.

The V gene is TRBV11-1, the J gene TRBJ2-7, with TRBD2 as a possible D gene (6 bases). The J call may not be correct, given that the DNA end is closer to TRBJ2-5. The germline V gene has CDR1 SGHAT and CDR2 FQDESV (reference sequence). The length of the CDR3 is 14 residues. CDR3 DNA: TGTGCCAGCAGCGCTATCCGGGGAGGAGAGACCCAGTACTTC. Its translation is CASSAIRGGETQYF.

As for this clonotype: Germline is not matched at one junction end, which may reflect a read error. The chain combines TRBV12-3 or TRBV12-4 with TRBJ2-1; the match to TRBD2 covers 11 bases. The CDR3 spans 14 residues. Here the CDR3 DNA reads TGTGCCAGCAGGTTAGGACTAGCGGGTAATGAGCAGTTCTTC. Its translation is CASRLGLAGNEQFF.